These 19 T cell receptor beta chains originate from one sample sequenced in a study of Ad26.COV2.S vaccination and SARS-CoV-2 variants. Assay: immunoSEQ multiplex PCR; the TCRdb copy retains only in-frame clones and omits some. The sample includes 400,000 to 500,000 clones, 85% to 90% of them seen just once. The treatment: roughly 19 received Ad26.COV2.S at low or high dose, single or two shots; 5 received placebo; per-sample allocation not given. Day 63 after the first injection of vaccine or placebo was the sampling time. The sample consisted of peripheral blood, taken in a trial of Ad26.COV2.S vaccine versus placebo. The receptors shown here come from a person aged 18-60 years who received the Ad26.COV2.S COVID-19 vaccine or a placebo.

The chain uses TRBV11-3 and TRBJ2-1; D ambiguous. Germline V gives CDR1 SGHNT, CDR2 YENEEA. Trimming shortened V by 1 base and J by 10 bases, and 8 bases separated the two germline ends. The CDR3 spans 12 residues. As DNA, the CDR3 is TGTGCCAGCAGCTTAGTTCGGACGGAGCAGTTCTTC. This sequence encodes CASSLVRTEQFF.

With regard to this clone: Other DNA sequences in the same sample also yield this CDR3. The V and J genes are TRBV7-3 and TRBJ1-1; D remains ambiguous. Trimming removed 1 base from V and 1 base from J, with 4 bases in between. Germline assignment: CDR1 SGHTA and CDR2 FQGTGA. There are 13 residues in the CDR3. The CDR3 coding sequence is TGTGCCAGCAGCTTAAGGGGGAACACTGAAGCTTTCTTT. It specifies CASSLRGNTEAFF.

The rearrangement joins TRBV7-9 to TRBJ1-6, with TRBD1 identical over 10 bases. V shed 3 bases, J shed 10 bases, and the junction held 3 bases outside the gene matches. The CDR3 runs to 14 residues. CDR1 is SEHNR, CDR2 FQNEAQ, per germline (reference sequence). The CDR3 reads CASSLMTGGSPLHF. DNA for the CDR3: TGTGCCAGCAGCTTGATGACAGGGGGCTCACCCCTCCACTTT.

The V and J genes are TRBV7-3 and TRBJ2-1; D unresolved. The V and J ends lost 3 bases and 8 bases respectively, with 17 bases between them. The germline V gene has CDR1 SGHTA and CDR2 FQGTGA. CDR3 length: 15 residues. The DNA for the CDR3 is TGTGCCAGCAGCTTTGGGCGAGCTGGATGGGATGAGCAGTTCTTC. Its protein product is CASSFGRAGWDEQFF.

CDR3 sequence reads: CASSERSSGEGQPQHF. The CDR3 coding sequence is TGTGCCAGCAGTGAACGCAGTAGCGGGGAGGGGCAGCCCCAGCATTTT. The genes are TRBV2 and TRBJ1-5; maybe TRBD1 (5 bases). V was cut by 2 bases and J by 7 bases, with 18 bases left in between. The CDR3 totals 16 residues. From germline, CDR1 is SNHLY and CDR2 FYNNEI. Supplemented by reference TRBV2 and TRBJ1-5, the full variable domain reads EPEVTQTPSHQVTQMGQEVILRCVPISNHLYFYWYRQILGQKVEFLVSFYNNEISEKSEIFDDQFSVERPDGSNFTLKIRSTKLEDSAMYFCASSERSSGEGQPQHFGDGTRLSIL.

The CDR3 DNA is TGTGCCAGCTCACCACCGGGGAAGCCCTATGGCTACACCTTC. Translating it yields CASSPPGKPYGYTF. The chain combines TRBV18 with TRBJ1-2, with D unresolved. This CDR3 spans 14 amino acids. Trimming removed 0 bases from V and 4 bases from J, with 9 bases in between. CDR1 KGHSH and CDR2 LQKENI come from the germline V gene.

CDR3 sequence: CASSPGSVSGNTIYF. In DNA form, the CDR3 reads TGCGCCAGCAGCCCCGGATCCGTCTCTGGAAACACCATATATTTT. This chain links TRBV5-1 with TRBJ1-3; D is uncertain. V lost 4 bases and J 0 bases, leaving 11 bases between the germline ends. CDR1 and CDR2 from the germline V gene are SGHRS and YFSETQ. The CDR3 extends over 15 amino acids.

The chain has TRBV5-6 and TRBJ1-2, with TRBD1 matching 10 bases. This CDR3 has 15 amino acids. Germline assignment: CDR1 SGHDT and CDR2 YYEEEE. V was clipped by 3 bases and J by 6 bases; unmatched bases: 8. In DNA form, the CDR3 reads TGTGCCAGCAGCTACCGGGACAGGGGACCTCATGGCTACACCTTC. Residues: CASSYRDRGPHGYTF.

This clone was recorded once. The J gene is TRBJ1-1, the V gene TRBV3-1 (or the pseudogene TRBV3-2); TRBD1 agrees at 10 bases. This CDR3 is built from 14 residues. In germline, CDR1 is LGHDT, CDR2 YNNKEL (reference sequence). J lost 8 bases, V lost 8 bases, and 11 bases had no gene match. CDR3 residues: CASARQGAQPEAFF. In nucleotides, the CDR3 is TGTGCCAGCGCAAGACAGGGGGCGCAGCCCGAAGCTTTCTTT.

This clone showed up just a few times. Distinct nucleotide sequences in the sample also encode this CDR3. V is TRBV9 and J is TRBJ1-1; D is possibly TRBD1 (5 bases). V lost 2 bases and J lost 4, with 9 bases in between. Germline V gene data show CDR1 as SGDLS and CDR2 as YYNGEE. The CDR3 spans 13 residues. CDR3 nucleotides: TGTGCCAGCAGCGTTACCGGGGGCACTGAAGCTTTCTTT. Its translation is CASSVTGGTEAFF.

The V and J genes are TRBV11-3 and TRBJ2-5; the D call may be TRBD1 or TRBD2 (6 bases each). CDR3 length: 16 amino acids. V was cut by 1 base and J by 0 bases, with 12 bases left in between. The germline V gene has CDR1 SGHNT and CDR2 YENEEA. Here the CDR3 reads CASSLGGAANQETQYF. The CDR3 DNA is TGTGCCAGCAGCTTAGGGGGGGCAGCCAACCAAGAGACCCAGTACTTC.

This clone came up once. The V and J genes are TRBV9 and TRBJ1-6; a weak D match, TRBD1 (6 bases). The V and J ends lost 0 bases and 7 bases respectively, with 20 bases between them. Per the germline V gene, CDR1 is SGDLS and CDR2 is YYNGEE. The CDR3 length is 18 residues. CDR3 nucleotide sequence: TGTGCCAGCAGCGTAGCCCCGGTTCGGGGGCGCGAGAATTCACCCCTCCACTTT. It codes for CASSVAPVRGRENSPLHF. Based on the CDR3 plus reference TRBV9 and TRBJ1-6, the full variable domain is DSGVTQTPKHLITATGQRVTLRCSPRSGDLSVYWYQQSLDQGLQFLIQYYNGEERAKGNILERFSAQQFPDLHSELNLSSLELGDSALYFCASSVAPVRGRENSPLHFGNGTRLTVT.

The chain recombines TRBV2 with TRBJ2-7; 7 nucleotides match TRBD1. V lost 4 bases and J lost 6; bases outside the gene matches: 6. The CDR3 length is 13 residues. Germline V CDR1 and CDR2: SNHLY, FYNNEI. The CDR3 DNA sequence: TGTGCCAGCAGTGGAGACAGGGTCGGCGAGCAGTACTTC. This sequence encodes CASSGDRVGEQYF.

This sequence joins TRBV20-1 and TRBJ1-1; 9 positions match TRBD1. Germline V CDR1 and CDR2: DFQATT, SNEGSKA (reference sequence). CDR3 length: 11 amino acids. Trimming at V came to 7 bases and at J to 9 bases, leaving 6 bases not matched to a gene. As DNA, the CDR3 is TGCAGTGGGTGGACAGGGGTTCAAGCTTTCTTT. Translating it yields CSGWTGVQAFF.

As to this clone: The sample contains more than one DNA sequence encoding this CDR3. The V gene is TRBV7-2, the J gene TRBJ1-5; no firm D call. CDR3 size: 13 residues. The V end lost 2 bases, the J end lost 0 bases, and 2 bases lay between the germline ends. The germline V gene has CDR1 SGHTA and CDR2 FQGNSA. The CDR3 reads CASSLTSNQPQHF. The CDR3, as DNA: TGTGCCAGCAGCTTAACTAGCAATCAGCCCCAGCATTTT.

The chain joins TRBV9 to TRBJ2-2; no clear D gene. This CDR3 is 12 amino acids long. In germline, CDR1 is SGDLS, CDR2 YYNGEE. Trimming stripped 0 bases from V and 7 bases from J, with 4 bases between. The CDR3 nucleotides are TGTGCCAGCAGCGTAGCCTTCGGGGAGCTGTTTTTT. It translates to CASSVAFGELFF. Complete variable domain (other parts from reference TRBV9 and TRBJ2-2): DSGVTQTPKHLITATGQRVTLRCSPRSGDLSVYWYQQSLDQGLQFLIQYYNGEERAKGNILERFSAQQFPDLHSELNLSSLELGDSALYFCASSVAFGELFFGEGSRLTVL.

The chain combines TRBV11-3 with TRBJ1-1; 8 nucleotides match TRBD1. This CDR3 comprises 15 residues. Germline lookup yields CDR1 SGHNT and CDR2 YENEEA. V gave up 5 bases and J gave up 1 base; unmatched junction bases: 6. CDR3 nucleotide sequence: TGTGCCAGCAGCGCCGGACAGGGCGCGAACACTGAAGCTTTCTTT. Translating gives CASSAGQGANTEAFF.

The table lists this clone with a few counts. The rearrangement uses TRBV5-4 and TRBJ1-2; D gene uncertain. V was pared by 2 bases and J by 4 bases, with 12 bases between. The germline V gene has CDR1 SGHNT and CDR2 YYREEE (reference sequence). This CDR3 has 14 residues. In DNA form, the CDR3 reads TGTGCCAGCAGCTTTATGGGCGGTCGCTATGGCTACACCTTC. As protein: CASSFMGGRYGYTF.

V and J are TRBV7-2 and TRBJ2-1; D not certain. The CDR3 totals 12 residues. Trimming stripped 5 bases from V and 3 bases from J, with 5 bases between. The V gene's germline CDR1 is SGHTA and CDR2 FQGNSA. Here the CDR3 reads CASSRYYNEQFF. CDR3 sequence (DNA): TGTGCCAGCAGCCGCTACTACAATGAGCAGTTCTTC.